This T cell receptor (beta chain) came from a study of blood T cell repertoires in COVID-19. The CDR3 has 15 amino acids. The V gene lost 5 bases and the J gene lost 1 base, with 12 bases spanning the gap. Germline lookup yields CDR1 MNHEY and CDR2 SVGAGI. The table came from immunoSEQ multiplex PCR; TCRdb's copy has only in-frame clones and leaves some out. The sample gives tens of thousands of clones, 88% of which show up once; 4.5% to 6% is in the top ten. The V call is TRBV6-5, the J call TRBJ2-1; D possibly corresponds to TRBD1 (6 bases). The sequence was collected from a woman of 80 years or more with active COVID-19. Sample: peripheral blood. The CDR3 spells CASSPRGLSYNEQFF. CDR3 nucleotide sequence: TGTGCCAGCAGTCCCAGGGGCCTTTCCTACAATGAGCAGTTCTTC.